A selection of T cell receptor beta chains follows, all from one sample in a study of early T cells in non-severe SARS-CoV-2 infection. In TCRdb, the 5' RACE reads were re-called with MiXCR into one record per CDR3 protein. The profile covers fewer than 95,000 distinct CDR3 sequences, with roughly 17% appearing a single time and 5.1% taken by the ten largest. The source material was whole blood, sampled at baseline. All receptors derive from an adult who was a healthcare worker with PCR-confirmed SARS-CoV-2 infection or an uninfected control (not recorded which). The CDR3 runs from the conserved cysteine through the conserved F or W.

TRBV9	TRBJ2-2	CASSVSTVELFF
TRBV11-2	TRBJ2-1	CASSQDPRDEQFF
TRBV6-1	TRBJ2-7	CASSEDLGGSYEQYF
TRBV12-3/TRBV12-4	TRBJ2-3	CASSFGRSDTQYF
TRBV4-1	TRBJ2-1	CASSQDTGYNEQFF
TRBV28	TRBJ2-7	CASSDPPYSSYEQYF
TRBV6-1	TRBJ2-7	CASSTSGIYEQYF
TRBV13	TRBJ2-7	CASSFAQGYEQYF
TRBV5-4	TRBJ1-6	CASSLAFGFTRDNSPLHF
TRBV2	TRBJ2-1	CASARRYEQFF
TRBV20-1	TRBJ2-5	CSARPLGTPQETQYF
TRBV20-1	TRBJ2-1	CSAALTSGRIGEQFF
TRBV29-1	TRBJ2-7	CSVVLGEGYEQYF
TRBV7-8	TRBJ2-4	CASSQRTGMGNIQYF